This TCR beta chain was profiled in a study of shared clonotypes between healthy human individuals. This CDR3 comprises 14 residues. V lost 6 bases, J lost 7 bases, and 8 bases stayed unmatched. The germline V gene encodes CDR1 KGHSH and CDR2 LQKENI. Clones were sequenced by immunoSEQ multiplex PCR, and TCRdb holds only the in-frame ones, with some missing. Seen here are over a million clones, around 78% observed once, and the top ten hold 0.52%. This TCR was sampled from a man between 18 and 29 years old in good health. Some clones in this sample may be carry-over from other donors' samples. This chain joins TRBV18 and TRBJ2-1, with 8 bases matching TRBD1. The specimen was memory CD4+ T cells from PBMCs. Subset specified: CD45RA-negative fraction. The CDR3 DNA is TGTGCCAGCTCCCGGGACAGGCAGTGGAATGAGCAGTTCTTC. Protein sequence: CASSRDRQWNEQFF.